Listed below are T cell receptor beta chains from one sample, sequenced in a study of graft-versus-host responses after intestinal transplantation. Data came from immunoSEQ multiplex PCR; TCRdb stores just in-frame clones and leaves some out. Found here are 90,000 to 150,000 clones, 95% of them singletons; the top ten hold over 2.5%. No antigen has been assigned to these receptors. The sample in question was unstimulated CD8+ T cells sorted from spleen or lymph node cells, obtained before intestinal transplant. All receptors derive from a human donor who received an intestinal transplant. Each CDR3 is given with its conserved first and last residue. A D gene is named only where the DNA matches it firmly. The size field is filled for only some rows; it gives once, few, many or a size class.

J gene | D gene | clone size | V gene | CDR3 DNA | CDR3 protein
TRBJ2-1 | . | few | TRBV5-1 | TGCGCCAGCAGCCCTGAACTGGAGGGCCCTTTTTACAATGAGCAGTTCTTC | CASSPELEGPFYNEQFF
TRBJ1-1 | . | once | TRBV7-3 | TGTGCCAGCAGCTTAAATCAGGGCACTGAAGCTTTCTTT | CASSLNQGTEAFF
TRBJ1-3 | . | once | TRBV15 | TGTGCCACCAGCAGAGAGCGGAGCTCTGGAAACACCATATATTTT | CATSRERSSGNTIYF
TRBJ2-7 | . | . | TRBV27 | TGTGCCAGCAGTACGCGGTGGGCTAGGAGACCCTACGAGCAGTACTTC | CASSTRWARRPYEQYF
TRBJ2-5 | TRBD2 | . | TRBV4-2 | TGTGCCAGCAGCCAAGTCGTAAGCGGGAGGGCCATGAAGACCCAGTACTTC | CASSQVVSGRAMKTQYF
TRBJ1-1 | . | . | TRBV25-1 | TGTGCCAGCAGTTTGGGGAACACTGAAGCTTTCTTT | CASSLGNTEAFF
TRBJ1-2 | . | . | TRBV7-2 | TGTGCCAGCAGCTTGCTTCAAAGGGTTTATGGCTACACCTTC | CASSLLQRVYGYTF
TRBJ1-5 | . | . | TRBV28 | TGTGCCAGCAGTTTGTTTTCCAATGGGCAGCCCCAGCATTTT | CASSLFSNGQPQHF
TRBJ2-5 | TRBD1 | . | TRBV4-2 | TGTGCCAGCAGCCAAGAAGTAAGGGACAGGGGGCGAGAGACCCAGTACTTC | CASSQEVRDRGRETQYF
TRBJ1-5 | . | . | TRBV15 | TGTGCCACCAGCAGAGATCGGGGGGCCTTACAGCCCCAGCATTTT | CATSRDRGALQPQHF
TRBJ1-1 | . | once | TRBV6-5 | TGTGCCAGCAGACGGACAGTGAACACTGAAGCTTTCTTT | CASRRTVNTEAFF
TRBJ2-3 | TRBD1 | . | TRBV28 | TGTGCCAGCAGTTGGGACAGGGGAGGAACGAGTAGAGATACGCAGTATTTT | CASSWDRGGTSRDTQYF